The subject of this entry is one T cell receptor (beta chain). Its antigen is still unknown. Base-call qualities are not available, and no considerably larger clone is one nucleotide away. The library was produced with the immunoSEQ multiplex PCR assay. The multiplex PCR relied on a mix of 60 forward primers for TCR Vbeta segments and 13 reverse primers for TCR Jbeta segments. The CDR3 region of rearranged TCR beta genes was amplified from genomic DNA with a multiplex PCR assay. The amplified TCR beta libraries were sequenced on the Illumina HiSeq System as 87-base-pair reads. The original pipeline was this. A later analysis tallied roughly 78 million unique TCR beta chains across the 666 repertoires, and approximately 12 million of those chains were shared by two or more donors. Raw reads were error-corrected and collapsed into unique sequences by a nearest-neighbor algorithm in which closely related sequences were merged to remove PCR and sequencing errors. Alignment of CDR3 sequences to IMGT reference sequences was used to assign V, D and J gene segments. Each retained sequence needed at least a six-nucleotide match to both a V gene segment and a J gene segment. A rearrangement counted as productive if the CDR3 had no stop codons and remained in frame with V and J, and every other rearrangement counted as non-productive. CDR3 was defined by IMGT convention, running from the second conserved V-encoded cysteine to the conserved J-encoded phenylalanine. Sequences without an unambiguous match to a single V gene segment were excluded from the earlier analysis of about 630 of the donors. An earlier analysis of about 600 of the donors called V segments functional above 56.7% productive rearrangements and segregating when the between-donor standard deviation exceeded 5%. To diagnose cytomegalovirus status from the catalog of TCR beta chain sequences, a statistical classification framework was built. In a later analysis, V and J genes were assigned by comparing TCR nucleotide sequences against IMGT/GENE-DB human TR gene sequences. In a later analysis, CDR3 sequences and most-parsimonious VDJ recombination scenarios were assigned using the TCRdist pipeline. In a later analysis, every TCR beta chain was defined by the combination of its CDR3 amino acid sequence and its V-gene family, and reads without a unique V-gene family were dropped. To address suspected cross-contamination and a sequencing artifact, a later analysis removed a few hundred highly shared, low-generation-probability nucleotide sequences. For each public chain, a later analysis derived a clonal expansion index from normalized ranks of inferred template counts within each repertoire. In a later analysis, generation probabilities were computed with a VDJ recombination model fitted to out-of-frame rearrangements, and the resulting probabilities were checked against IGoR. Hypergeometric tests were used in a later analysis to score TCR-TCR, TCR-HLA and TCR-CMV co-occurrence, with a repertoire-size bias correction applied to the TCR pairs. In a later analysis, false discovery rates were estimated by permuting HLA or CMV assignments 20 times. In a later analysis, co-occurring TCRs were grouped with DBSCAN, and TCRdist sequence similarity was added when clustering was performed within HLA-allele-positive subsets. Repertoires with fewer than 30,000 or more than 120,000 public chains were left out of co-occurrence clustering, as were a few repertoires with anomalous nucleotide sharing. In its TCRdb copy, this immuneACCESS table keeps in-frame sequences only and misses some clones. Where compared with another copy, unresolved V genes explain less than half of these, and the others have no known cause. The V and J calls and clone size are taken from that table; D and trimming were inferred from the DNA. The sample records about 90,000 clones, approximately 88% of which are singletons. The top ten clonotypes cover around 2.3% of the sample.

These data belong to a study of cytomegalovirus exposure and HLA in healthy donors (dated by TCRdb to 2016 to 2017). Describing the broader study: According to an earlier analysis of around 600 of the donors, roughly 180 million T cells yielded over 90 million unique TCR beta sequences and about 300 Gb of sequence data. In a later genetic analysis, genome-wide SNP genotypes for 398 of the 666 donors were used, and that subset was treated as a discovery cohort. Class I and class II HLA loci were covered by the typing at four-digit resolution. Across about 380 genotyped donors of the cohort, an average of approximately 240,000 unique TCR beta nucleotide sequences per donor were sequenced, and approximately 17% of those sequences were non-productive. A later analysis re-analyzed previously published TCR beta repertoires from several hundred donors and added high-resolution HLA genotyping to study TCR occurrence patterns. The genetic ancestry cluster associated with self-reported Caucasian donors included roughly 84% of the roughly 400 genotyped donors. Roughly 5 DR-DQ haplotypes were handled as single units for association and clustering, since linkage in the cohort was strong. To decide whether each TCR beta V gene segment behaved as functional or pseudogenic, an earlier analysis of fewer than 750 of the donors relied on high-throughput TCR beta sequencing. Every discovery cohort repertoire had been produced on one sequencing platform. Typing coverage differed by locus: A, B, C, DRB1 and DQB1 were typed in roughly 620-640 donors, DQA1 in about 550, DPA1 in nearly 610, and DPB1 in just under 480. The later analysis used no new phenotypic data to find candidate immune exposures, relying instead on TCR beta sequences and their occurrence across donors. High-throughput TCR immunosequencing, statistical association of individual TCRs with disease status, and machine learning were combined to predict cytomegalovirus infection status. The aim of the study was to test whether cataloging public T cell receptors could identify signatures of past pathogen exposure. Along with the roughly 700-subject first cohort, a separate validation cohort of more than 90 different subjects was used. Alongside the repertoire data, information on donor age, sex, ethnicity and CMV serostatus was compiled. Using immunosequencing, the study profiled T cell repertoires from 500 to 800 subjects and related those repertoires to cytomegalovirus serostatus. An early release that covered some 630 HLA-typed donors contained about 300 gigabases of sequencing data and 85 million to 100 million unique TCR sequences.

The CDR3 runs 14 amino acids, cysteine and phenylalanine included. The only DNA kept is the CDR3, 42 bases in frame from the first base. The germline V gene encodes CDR1 SGDLS and CDR2 YYNGEE. The V end loses 0 bases and the J end loses 4 bases, and a stretch of 10 bases separates them. The cohort was made up of approximately 670 healthy bone marrow donors. All cohort members were sampled while nominally healthy, although unrecorded immune exposures were likely present. The donor was CMV seronegative and belonged to the group of 350 or so seronegative cohort members. Each donor provided a peripheral blood sample, and peripheral blood mononuclear cells were used for TCR beta sequencing. The Qiagen DNeasy Blood Extraction Kit was used to extract genomic DNA from the blood cell samples. The paper as a whole reports these results and caveats: In a later analysis, several top co-occurrence clusters were reported to appear linked to parvovirus B19, influenza, CMV and Epstein-Barr virus. A group of highly shared sequence variants was considered likely to be a technical artifact of the sequencing pipeline. The study listed 164 TCR beta chains as associated with cytomegalovirus. For the cohort, immune exposure information was limited to CMV serostatus. In a later analysis, HLA-associated TCR beta chains were found to be more clonally expanded and to have lower generation probabilities than equally common non-associated chains. Broadly in line with IMGT annotations, most TCR beta V segments showed up in productive rearrangements about 90% or about 30% of the time in an earlier analysis of around 550 of the donors. Most TCR sequences were observed very rarely across donors, whereas some public TCRs were present in many individuals. The classifier was reported to diagnose cytomegalovirus status with high specificity and sensitivity in both the original cohort and the validation cohort. The cohort was sequenced for TCR beta chains only, and without alpha or paired-chain data the features that could be detected were limited. A few of the identified cytomegalovirus-associated TCR beta chains were confirmed in vitro to be specific for cytomegalovirus antigens. In a later analysis, TCR association rates were found to vary across HLA loci, with the most associated TCRs seen for DRB1 alleles and the fewest for HLA-C alleles. Some IMGT-functional V segments, including TRBV6-2 and TRBV6-3, could not be distinguished by the 87-base-pair reads and were therefore excluded. An association between a missense DCLRE1C variant and V-gene and J-gene trimming of TCR beta chains was found in a later genetic analysis and replicated in an independent cohort. Presence/absence analyses assumed roughly uniform sequencing depth across donors, an assumption that may not hold. Correlated functional status among segregating V segments might be attributable to linkage disequilibrium, but an unknown experimental factor could not be ruled out. A further reported finding was that TCR beta sequences accurately predicted the HLA-A and HLA-B alleles for most subjects in the first cohort. In a later analysis, most CMV-associated TCR beta chains were found to appear HLA-restricted, with HLA associations seemingly driven largely by CMV exposure. Roughly 17 rarely observed V segments, including chromosome 9 orphons, were excluded from the earlier analysis of about 600 of the donors because counts were too low. Assigning TCR associations to individual alleles was difficult when HLA alleles, especially DR and DQ, strongly co-occurred. In a later genetic analysis, fewer N-insertions in productive TCRs were reported among donors in an Asian-associated ancestry cluster than the roughly 640-donor mean. It was suggested by the authors that the approach could potentially be generalized to other disease states and immunological phenotypes. Specific HLA alleles were associated with about 17,000 TCR beta sequences at a false discovery rate of 0.05 in a later analysis. Because HLA typing was missing for some donors at each locus, association tests included only the typed subset.

The V and J genes are TRBV9 and TRBJ1-1; no D segment can be confidently identified. This sequence was found in a man aged 18 to 30 in good health and CMV-seronegative. Sequencing input: PBMCs. The DNA sequence is given as TGTGCCAGCAGCGTAGAGGTCGAGGGCACTGAAGCTTTCTTT. The translation is CASSVEVEGTEAFF.